This T cell receptor (beta chain) comes out of a study of blood T cell repertoires in COVID-19. Study as a whole: T cells, B-cell-depleted T cells, or PBMCs provided the cDNA or gDNA that served as material.

V was clipped by 0 bases and J by 6 bases, with 9 bases between them. CDR3 length: 13 residues. The V gene's germline CDR1 is KGHSH and CDR2 LQKENI. Clones were sequenced by immunoSEQ multiplex PCR, and TCRdb holds only the in-frame ones, with some missing. Of roughly 150,000 clones listed, 80% are singletons. Source material: peripheral blood. The V gene is TRBV18, the J gene TRBJ2-7; TRBD2 is a possible D gene (6 bases). This TCR was recovered from a woman in her forties or fifties with acute or convalescent COVID-19. CDR3 region: CASSPPGGIEQYF. The CDR3 DNA sequence: TGTGCCAGCTCACCACCCGGCGGGATCGAGCAGTACTTC.